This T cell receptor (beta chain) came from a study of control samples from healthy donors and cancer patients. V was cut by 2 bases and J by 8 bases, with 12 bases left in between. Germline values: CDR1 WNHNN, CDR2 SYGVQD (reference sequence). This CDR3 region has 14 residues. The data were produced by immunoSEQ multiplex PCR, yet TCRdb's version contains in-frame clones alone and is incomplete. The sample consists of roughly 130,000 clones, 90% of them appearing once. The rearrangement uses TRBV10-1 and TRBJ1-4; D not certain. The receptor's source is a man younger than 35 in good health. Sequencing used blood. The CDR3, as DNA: TGCGCCAGCAGTGAGAATCCGGCTGAGGAAAAACTGTTTTTT. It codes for CASSENPAEEKLFF.